The 18 T cell receptor beta chains in this list originate from one sample, sequenced in a study of blood T cell repertoires in COVID-19. The table came from immunoSEQ multiplex PCR; TCRdb's copy has only in-frame clones and leaves some out. Here the sample spans 150,000 to 200,000 clones, 88% being singletons. What was sequenced was peripheral blood. Every receptor here comes from a human donor in a cohort sampled during active COVID-19.

This clone appeared many times. The rearrangement joins TRBV2 to TRBJ2-7; D possibly corresponds to TRBD2 (6 bases). Germline CDR1 is SNHLY and CDR2 is FYNNEI. Trimming took 4 bases from V and 2 from J, leaving 9 bases between them. The CDR3 runs 13 residues. The CDR3 protein is CASSGLVAYEQYF. For the CDR3, the DNA is TGTGCCAGCAGTGGACTAGTCGCCTACGAGCAGTACTTC.

The chain links TRBV29-1 to TRBJ2-7; 10 nucleotides agree with TRBD1. From germline, CDR1 is SQVTM and CDR2 ANQGSEA. The CDR3 spans 13 residues. V was clipped by 7 bases and J by 3 bases; unmatched bases: 6. The DNA of the CDR3 is TGCAGCGCTGCAGGGACAGGGGACTACGAGCAGTACTTC. Protein product: CSAAGTGDYEQYF.

This chain links TRBV7-9 with TRBJ1-1; unclear D gene. The germline V gene encodes CDR1 SEHNR and CDR2 FQNEAQ (reference sequence). The CDR3 covers 13 residues. The V and J ends lost 5 bases and 4 bases respectively, with 11 bases between them. This chain's CDR3 is CASSPRTGTEAFF. CDR3 nucleotides: TGTGCCAGCAGCCCGAGGACTGGCACTGAAGCTTTCTTT.

DNA for the CDR3: TGTGCCAGCAGCACAGACAGGGGAGTTCTCTACAATGAGCAGTTCTTC. It specifies CASSTDRGVLYNEQFF. The chain links TRBV7-8 to TRBJ2-1, with 8 bases aligning to TRBD1. The CDR3 runs 16 residues. V was pared by 5 bases and J by 3 bases, with 9 bases of the junction left unmatched. Germline loops: CDR1 SGHVS, CDR2 FQNEAQ.

The V gene is TRBV5-4, the J gene TRBJ2-7; 7 nucleotides align to TRBD2. V was pared by 2 bases and J by 6 bases, with 11 bases of the junction left unmatched. This CDR3 has 15 amino acids. Germline CDR1 is SGHNT and CDR2 is YYREEE (reference sequence). The CDR3 loop is CASSFAGGSLSEQYF. CDR3 bases: TGTGCCAGCAGCTTTGCAGGCGGGAGTCTCAGCGAGCAGTACTTC.

V and J are TRBV18 and TRBJ2-2; 7 nucleotides match TRBD1. The J segment lost 5 bases and the V segment lost 3 bases, leaving 3 bases of the junction unmatched. CDR3 length equals 14 residues. The germline V gene encodes CDR1 KGHSH and CDR2 LQKENI. CDR3 in amino acids: CASSPPQGTGELFF. The DNA of the CDR3 is TGTGCCAGCTCACCTCCACAGGGGACCGGGGAGCTGTTTTTT.

There are a few counts of this clone. The chain joins TRBV7-9 to TRBJ1-1; no reliable D call. This CDR3 has 13 residues. Germline V gene sequence: CDR1 SEHNR, CDR2 FQNEAQ (reference sequence). Deletions cut 3 bases from V and 0 bases from J, with 5 bases between. DNA for the CDR3: TGTGCCAGCAGCTTCATCATGAACACTGAAGCTTTCTTT. It is translated as CASSFIMNTEAFF.

The CDR3 is CASSPGQYGYTF. The CDR3 coding sequence is TGTGCCAGCAGTCCAGGACAGTATGGCTACACCTTC. The rearrangement uses TRBV28 and TRBJ1-2; a weak D match, TRBD1 (6 bases). This CDR3 has 12 residues. The ends were cut back, 5 bases at V and 5 bases at J, with 9 bases in the middle. Germline V lookup: CDR1 MDHEN, CDR2 SYDVKM.

This clone was seen once. This rearrangement joins TRBV3-1 (or the pseudogene TRBV3-2) to TRBJ2-3; 10 bases are a match to TRBD2. V lost 4 bases, J lost 2 bases, and 9 bases stayed unmatched. Germline-derived CDR1 and CDR2 are LGHDT and YNNKEL (reference sequence). There are 17 residues in the CDR3. The CDR3 here is CASSPRTSGTHTDTQYF. The CDR3 DNA sequence: TGTGCCAGCAGCCCCCGGACTAGCGGAACTCACACAGATACGCAGTATTTT.

The chain uses TRBV3-1 (or the pseudogene TRBV3-2) and TRBJ2-3; TRBD2 matches 9 bases. This CDR3 spans 14 amino acids. In germline, CDR1 is LGHDT, CDR2 YNNKEL (reference sequence). After removal of 1 base from V and 5 bases from J, the junction contained 1 base not matched to a gene. The CDR3 loop is CASSQGSGGDTQYF. Written as DNA, the CDR3 is TGTGCCAGCAGCCAAGGTAGCGGGGGAGATACGCAGTATTTT.

The gene calls are TRBV11-2 and TRBJ2-2; perhaps TRBD1 as D (5 bases). The germline CDR1 and CDR2 sequences are SGHAT and FQNNGV. The CDR3 contains 14 residues. Trimming shortened V by 6 bases and J by 12 bases, and 20 bases separated the two germline ends. The CDR3 sequence is CASRDSYFLGQLFF. The CDR3 bases are TGTGCCAGCAGGGATTCGTACTTCCTGGGGCAGCTGTTTTTT.

The chain is built from TRBV5-6 and TRBJ2-7, with D possibly matching TRBD2 (7 bases). The CDR3 is made up of 15 amino acids. The germline V gene has CDR1 SGHDT and CDR2 YYEEEE. V lost 3 bases and J lost 1, with 14 bases in between. The CDR3 nucleotides are TGTGCCAGCAGCTGGAGGGGGGGTATTTCCTACGAGCAGTACTTC. Amino acids: CASSWRGGISYEQYF.

The genes are TRBV10-3 and TRBJ1-1; D call uncertain. This CDR3 is 16 amino acids long. The V and J ends lost 4 bases and 2 bases respectively, with 17 bases between them. In germline, CDR1 is ENHRY, CDR2 SYGVKD. CDR3 DNA sequence: TGTGCCATCAGTGGCTGGGAACTAGGGCGAAACACTGAAGCTTTCTTT. The encoded protein is CAISGWELGRNTEAFF.

The rearrangement uses TRBV6-1 and TRBJ1-6; 8 nucleotides match TRBD1. Germline CDR1 is MNHNS and CDR2 is SASEGT. The CDR3 runs 18 residues. V lost 4 bases to trimming and J lost 0 bases; unmatched junction nucleotides: 8. CDR3 sequence reads: CASSGRTGKGSYNSPLHF. The CDR3 bases are TGTGCCAGCAGTGGGAGGACAGGGAAGGGCTCCTATAATTCACCCCTCCACTTT.

V usage is TRBV6-1 and J usage is TRBJ1-5; D may be TRBD1 (5 bases). Trimming stripped 2 bases from V and 0 bases from J, with 14 bases between. Germline CDR1 reads MNHNS; CDR2 reads SASEGT. CDR3 length equals 17 residues. DNA of the CDR3: TGTGCCAGCAGTGAACAACAGGCCCGTTATAGCAATCAGCCCCAGCATTTT. It encodes CASSEQQARYSNQPQHF.

V usage is TRBV7-9 and J usage is TRBJ2-7; no clear D. Per the germline V gene, CDR1 is SEHNR and CDR2 is FQNEAQ (reference sequence). The CDR3 has 14 amino acids. V was pared by 5 bases and J by 6 bases, with 17 bases between. CDR3 DNA: TGTGCCAGCAGCCCCATCGAGATCGTAAGCGAGCAGTACTTC. It translates to CASSPIEIVSEQYF.

The chain combines TRBV5-1 with TRBJ2-7; TRBD1 agrees at 9 bases. Germline lookup yields CDR1 SGHRS and CDR2 YFSETQ. The CDR3 consists of 15 residues. V lost 0 bases, J lost 0 bases, and 1 base stayed unmatched. The CDR3: CASSLGQGVSYEQYF. The CDR3 nucleotides are TGCGCCAGCAGCTTGGGACAGGGGGTCTCCTACGAGCAGTACTTC. The full variable domain, with the rest looked up from reference TRBV5-1 and TRBJ2-7, is KAGVTQTPRYLIKTRGQQVTLSCSPISGHRSVSWYQQTPGQGLQFLFEYFSETQRNKGNFPGRFSGRQFSNSRSEMNVSTLELGDSALYLCASSLGQGVSYEQYFGPGTRLTVT.

This chain joins TRBV5-8 and TRBJ2-7; the D gene is possibly TRBD1 (5 bases). The CDR3 contains 13 residues. The germline V and J ends were trimmed by 6 bases and 2 bases, with 12 bases remaining between them. Germline-derived CDR1 and CDR2 are SGHTS and YDEGEE. The CDR3 nucleotides are TGTGCCAGCAACAGTCAGGGTCCCTACGAGCAGTACTTC. Amino acids: CASNSQGPYEQYF.